The present entry profiles one T cell receptor (beta chain) with its context. Carrying UMI labels, the TRB cDNA libraries were prepared through 5' RACE. From its re-call of the 5' RACE reads, TCRdb lists each CDR3 protein once, without DNA. The sample totals about 130,000 distinct CDR3 sequences. The data stem from a study of CXCR3-negative and CXCR3-positive naive CD8 T cells. The TCR was taken from a human donor in good health. Some clones in this sample may be carry-over from other donors' samples. The specimen sequenced was naive CXCR3- CD8+ T cells from blood. Subset in this sample: CD45RO-CCR7+CD27+CD95- naive CD8+ T cells lacking CXCR3 (TNR3-).

The CDR3 sequence is CSAPGWGQDHPGETQYF. This chain joins TRBV29-1 and TRBJ2-5; checking the TCRdb D call of TRBD1 is not possible without DNA. In germline, CDR1 is SQVTM, CDR2 ANQGSEA. This CDR3 spans 17 amino acids.